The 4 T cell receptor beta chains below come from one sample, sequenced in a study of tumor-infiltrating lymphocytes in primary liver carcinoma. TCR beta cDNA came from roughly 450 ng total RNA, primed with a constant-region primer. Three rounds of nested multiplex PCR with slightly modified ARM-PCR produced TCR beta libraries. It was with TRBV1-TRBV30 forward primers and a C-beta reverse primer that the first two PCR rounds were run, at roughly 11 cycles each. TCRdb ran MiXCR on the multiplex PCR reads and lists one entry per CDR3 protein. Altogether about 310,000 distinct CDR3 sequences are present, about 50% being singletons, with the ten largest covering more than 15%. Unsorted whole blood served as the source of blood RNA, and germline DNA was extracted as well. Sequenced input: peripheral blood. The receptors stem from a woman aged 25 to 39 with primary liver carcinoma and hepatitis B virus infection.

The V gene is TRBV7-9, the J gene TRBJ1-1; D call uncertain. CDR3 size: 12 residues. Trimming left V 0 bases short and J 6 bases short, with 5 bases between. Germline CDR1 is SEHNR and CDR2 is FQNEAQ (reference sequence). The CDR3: CASSLAMAEAFF. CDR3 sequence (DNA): TGTGCCAGCAGCTTAGCCATGGCTGAAGCTTTCTTT. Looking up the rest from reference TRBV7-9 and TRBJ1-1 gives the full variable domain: DTGVSQNPRHKITKRGQNVTFRCDPISEHNRLYWYRQTLGQGPEFLTYFQNEAQLEKSRLLSDRFSAERPKGSFSTLEIQRTEQGDSAMYLCASSLAMAEAFFGQGTRLTVV.

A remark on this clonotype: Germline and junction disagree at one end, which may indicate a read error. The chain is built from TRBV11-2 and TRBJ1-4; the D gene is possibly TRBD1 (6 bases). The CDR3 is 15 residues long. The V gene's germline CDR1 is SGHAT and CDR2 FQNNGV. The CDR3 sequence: CDSSYRGATDEKLFF. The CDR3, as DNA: TGTGACAGCAGCTATCGGGGGGCGACGGATGAAAAACTGTTTTTT.

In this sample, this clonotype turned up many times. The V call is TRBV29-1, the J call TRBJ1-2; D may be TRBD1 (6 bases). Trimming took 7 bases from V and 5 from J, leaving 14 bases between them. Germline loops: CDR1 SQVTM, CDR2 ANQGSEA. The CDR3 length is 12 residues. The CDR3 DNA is TGCAGCGCCACCGCGAGGGGGTATGGCTACACCTTC. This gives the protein CSATARGYGYTF.

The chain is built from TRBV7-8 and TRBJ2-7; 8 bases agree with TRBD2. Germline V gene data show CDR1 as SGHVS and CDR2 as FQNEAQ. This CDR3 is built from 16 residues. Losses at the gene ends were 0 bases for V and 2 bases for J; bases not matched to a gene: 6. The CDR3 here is CASSLAMAGRAYEQYF. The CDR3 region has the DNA TGTGCCAGCAGCTTAGCAATGGCCGGGAGGGCCTACGAGCAGTACTTC.